What follows describes a single T cell receptor beta chain. The antigen remains unidentified. Selected positively for CCR7 and CD45RO-negative, naive CD8 cells excluded terminally differentiated effector memory CD45RA+ cells. The data derive from a study of shared clonotypes between healthy human individuals. Study-wide findings and caveats: Clonotype sharing levels among donors were expected to vary with sequencing depth.

Trimming stripped 0 bases from V and 0 bases from J, with 12 bases between. The V gene's germline CDR1 is LGHNA and CDR2 YNFKEQ. The CDR3 is 16 amino acids. This table comes from immunoSEQ multiplex PCR, and its TCRdb copy is limited to in-frame clones, with some not included. The table includes some 630,000 clones, about 95% detected once. The receptor was isolated from a woman in her 30s in good health. The chain couples TRBV4-2 to TRBJ2-7; no firm D call. Sequencing was performed on naive CD8+ T cells sorted from blood. CDR3 protein: CASSQDLGKGSYEQYF. CDR3 bases: TGTGCCAGCAGCCAAGATCTAGGGAAGGGCTCCTACGAGCAGTACTTC.